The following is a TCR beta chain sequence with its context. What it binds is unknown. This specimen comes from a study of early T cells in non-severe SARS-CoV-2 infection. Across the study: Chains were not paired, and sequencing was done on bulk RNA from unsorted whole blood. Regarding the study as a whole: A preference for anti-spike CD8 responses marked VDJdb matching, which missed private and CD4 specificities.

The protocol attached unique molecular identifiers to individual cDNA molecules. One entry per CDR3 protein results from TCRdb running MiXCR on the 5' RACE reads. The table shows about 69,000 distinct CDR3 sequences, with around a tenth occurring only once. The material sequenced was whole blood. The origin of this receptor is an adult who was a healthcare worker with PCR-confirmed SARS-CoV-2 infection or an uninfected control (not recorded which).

The chain's CDR3 is CASSLDGNTIYF. DNA of the CDR3: TGTGCCAGCAGCTTAGATGGCAACACCATATATTTT. This rearrangement joins TRBV11-2 to TRBJ1-3; D gene unclear. The V gene lost 0 bases and the J gene lost 7 bases, with 4 bases spanning the gap. CDR3 size: 12 residues. Germline assignment: CDR1 SGHAT and CDR2 FQNNGV.